This TCR beta chain is from a study of radiation and T cells in renal cell carcinoma. Worth noting for this clone: Antigen unknown.

Study results and limitations: From baseline, blood top tumor clonotypes peaked at 2 weeks post-radiation. Baseline intratumoral clonotype presence is unknown without pretreatment biopsies.

The sample's time point: blood 2 weeks post-SBRT. Treatment specified: 15 Gy SBRT to primary tumor, nephrectomy 4 weeks later. Serial blood draws occurred at baseline and 2 and 4 weeks post-SBRT. Method: immunoSEQ multiplex PCR; TCRdb's copy keeps in-frame clones and lacks some. The table records roughly 140,000 clones, roughly 86% of them present only once. Per the germline V gene, CDR1 is SGHNT and CDR2 is YYREEE (reference sequence). Trimming cost V 4 bases and J 2 bases; bases outside gene matches: 5. This CDR3 region has 15 residues. Material: blood, obtained from a patient whose treatment included radiotherapy and nephrectomy. The receptor was derived from a woman between 50 and 59 years old with renal cell carcinoma. The V gene is TRBV5-4, the J gene TRBJ1-2; 10 bases fit TRBD1. CDR3 protein: CASSTQTGGNYGYTF. In DNA, the CDR3 is TGTGCCAGCAGCACCCAGACAGGGGGCAACTATGGCTACACCTTC.